The clone carrying this T cell receptor (beta chain) occurred once. The source of the sample is a study of tumor-infiltrating lymphocytes in primary liver carcinoma. TCR beta cDNA was reverse-transcribed from 500 ng of total RNA. The reaction used a constant-region primer and ProtoScript II reverse transcriptase. Nested multiplex PCR, run for three rounds with slightly modified ARM-PCR, yielded TCR beta libraries. The first two PCR rounds, roughly 9 cycles each, used TRBV1-TRBV30 forward primers and a C-beta reverse primer. Each CDR3 protein is one row after TCRdb ran MiXCR on the multiplex PCR reads. The sample shows 330,000 or so distinct CDR3 sequences, approximately 65% of them seen only once. The researchers obtained blood RNA from unsorted whole blood and also extracted germline DNA. HBV chronically infected the treatment-naive patients. Germline V CDR1 and CDR2: SQVTM, ANQGSEA. This CDR3 is 12 amino acids long. V lost 6 bases to trimming and J lost 10 bases, with 16 bases between them.

The sequence was obtained from a man in his forties or fifties with primary liver carcinoma and hepatitis B virus infection. The chain combines TRBV29-1 with TRBJ1-5; no clear D gene. The sequenced sample was peripheral blood. CDR3 sequence reads: CSVEDSGHPQHF. The CDR3 DNA reads as TGCAGCGTCGAGGACTCGGGTCATCCCCAGCATTTT.